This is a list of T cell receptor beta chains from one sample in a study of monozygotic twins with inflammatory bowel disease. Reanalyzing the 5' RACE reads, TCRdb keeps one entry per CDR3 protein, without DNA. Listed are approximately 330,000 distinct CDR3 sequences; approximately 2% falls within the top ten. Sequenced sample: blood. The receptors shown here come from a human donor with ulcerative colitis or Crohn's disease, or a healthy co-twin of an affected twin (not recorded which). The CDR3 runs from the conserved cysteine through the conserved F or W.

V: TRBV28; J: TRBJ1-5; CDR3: CASSLGTGGSNQPQHF
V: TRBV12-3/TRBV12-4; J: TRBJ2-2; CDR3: CASSGSGKATGELFF
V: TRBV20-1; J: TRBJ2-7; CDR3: CSAPLTGGSYEQYF
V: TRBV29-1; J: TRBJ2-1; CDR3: CSPNAGGGNEQFF
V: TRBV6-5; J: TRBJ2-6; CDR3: CASSLQGGSGANVLTF
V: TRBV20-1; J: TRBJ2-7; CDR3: CSAREREGYYEQYF
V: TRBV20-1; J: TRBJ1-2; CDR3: CSALFLGKGYGYTF
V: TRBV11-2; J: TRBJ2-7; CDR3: CASSPTDDSFYEQYF
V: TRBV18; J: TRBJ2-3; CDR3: CASSPLSADTQYF
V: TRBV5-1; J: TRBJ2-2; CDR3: CASSPRSTNTGELFF
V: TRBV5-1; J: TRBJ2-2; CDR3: CASVTGAGELFF
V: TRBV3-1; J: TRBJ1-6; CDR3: CASSLPTDNSPLHF
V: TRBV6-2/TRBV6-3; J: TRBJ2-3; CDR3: CASSYPGPGTQYF
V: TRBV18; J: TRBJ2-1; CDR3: CASSPGPGVYNEQFF
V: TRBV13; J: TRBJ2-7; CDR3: CASSISGGGWEQYF
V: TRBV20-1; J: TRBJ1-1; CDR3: CSAPSAGMNTEAFF